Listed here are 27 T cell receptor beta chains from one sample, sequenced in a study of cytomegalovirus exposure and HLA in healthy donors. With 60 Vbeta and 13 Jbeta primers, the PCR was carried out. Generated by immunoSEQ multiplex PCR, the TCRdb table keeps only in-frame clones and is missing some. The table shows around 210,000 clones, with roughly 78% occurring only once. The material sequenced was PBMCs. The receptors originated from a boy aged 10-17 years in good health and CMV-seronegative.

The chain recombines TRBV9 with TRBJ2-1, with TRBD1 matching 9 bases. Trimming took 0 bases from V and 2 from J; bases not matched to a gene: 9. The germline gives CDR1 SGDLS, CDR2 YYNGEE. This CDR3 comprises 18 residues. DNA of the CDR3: TGTGCCAGCAGCGTAGCACGGGGACAGGGAATGACCTACAATGAGCAGTTCTTC. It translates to CASSVARGQGMTYNEQFF. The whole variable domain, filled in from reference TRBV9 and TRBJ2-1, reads DSGVTQTPKHLITATGQRVTLRCSPRSGDLSVYWYQQSLDQGLQFLIQYYNGEERAKGNILERFSAQQFPDLHSELNLSSLELGDSALYFCASSVARGQGMTYNEQFFGPGTRLTVL.

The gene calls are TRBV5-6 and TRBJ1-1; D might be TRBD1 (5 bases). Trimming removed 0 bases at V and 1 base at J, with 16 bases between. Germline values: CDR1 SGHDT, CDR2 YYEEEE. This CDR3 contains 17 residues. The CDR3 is CASSLVGGEVQNTEAFF. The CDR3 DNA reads TGTGCCAGCAGCTTGGTGGGAGGGGAGGTACAGAACACTGAAGCTTTCTTT.

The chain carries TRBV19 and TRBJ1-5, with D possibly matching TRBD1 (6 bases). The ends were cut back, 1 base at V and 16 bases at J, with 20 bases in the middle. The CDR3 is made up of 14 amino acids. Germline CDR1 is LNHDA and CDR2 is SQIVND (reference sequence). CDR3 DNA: TGTGCCAGTAGTATAGCTGGGGCCACAGGGAAGGTACATTTT. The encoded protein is CASSIAGATGKVHF.

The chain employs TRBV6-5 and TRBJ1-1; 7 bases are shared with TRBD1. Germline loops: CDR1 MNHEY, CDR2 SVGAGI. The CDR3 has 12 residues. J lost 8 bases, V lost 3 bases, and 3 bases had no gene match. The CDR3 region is CASSYRQGEAFF. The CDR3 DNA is TGTGCCAGCAGTTATAGACAGGGAGAAGCTTTCTTT.

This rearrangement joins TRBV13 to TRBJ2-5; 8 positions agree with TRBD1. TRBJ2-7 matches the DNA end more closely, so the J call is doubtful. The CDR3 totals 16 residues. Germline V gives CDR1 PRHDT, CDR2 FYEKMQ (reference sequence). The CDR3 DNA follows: TGTGCCAGCAGCTCCTCCGGGACAGGAGGGGACTACGAGCAGTACTTC. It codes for CASSSSGTGGDYEQYF.

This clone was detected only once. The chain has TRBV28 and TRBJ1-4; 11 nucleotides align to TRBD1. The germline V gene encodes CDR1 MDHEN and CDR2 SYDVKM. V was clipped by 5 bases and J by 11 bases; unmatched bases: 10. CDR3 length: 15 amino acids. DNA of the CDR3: TGTGCCAGCAGTCGGCCGGACAGGGGGCGTGGGAAACTGTTTTTT. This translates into CASSRPDRGRGKLFF.

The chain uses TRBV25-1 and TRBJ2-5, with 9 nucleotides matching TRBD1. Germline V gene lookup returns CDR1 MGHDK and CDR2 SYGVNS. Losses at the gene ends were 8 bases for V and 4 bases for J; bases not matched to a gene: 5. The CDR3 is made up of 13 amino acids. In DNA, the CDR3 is TGTGCCAGCCACAGGGGGCTGGGAGAGACCCAGTACTTC. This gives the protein CASHRGLGETQYF.

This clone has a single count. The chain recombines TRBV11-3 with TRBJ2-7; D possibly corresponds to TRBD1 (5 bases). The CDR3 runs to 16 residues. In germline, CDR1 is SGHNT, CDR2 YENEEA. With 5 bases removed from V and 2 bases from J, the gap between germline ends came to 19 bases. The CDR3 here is CASSPHPPDTTYEQYF. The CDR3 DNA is TGTGCCAGCAGCCCCCACCCCCCGGACACCACCTACGAGCAGTACTTC.

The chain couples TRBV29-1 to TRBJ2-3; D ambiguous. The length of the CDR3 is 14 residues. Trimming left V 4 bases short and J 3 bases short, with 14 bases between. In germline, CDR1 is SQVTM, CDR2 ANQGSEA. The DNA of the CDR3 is TGCAGCGTTGCGGTTGCGTCTACGACAGATACGCAGTATTTT. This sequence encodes CSVAVASTTDTQYF.

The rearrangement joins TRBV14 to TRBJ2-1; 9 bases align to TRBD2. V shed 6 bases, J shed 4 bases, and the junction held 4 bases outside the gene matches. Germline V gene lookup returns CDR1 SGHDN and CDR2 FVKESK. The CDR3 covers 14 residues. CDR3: CASRRLAEYNEQFF. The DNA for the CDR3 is TGTGCCAGCAGGCGACTAGCGGAATACAATGAGCAGTTCTTC.

The CDR3 here is CASSPTTSFLGYDEQYF. CDR3 coding DNA: TGTGCCAGTAGTCCGACCACTAGCTTTCTAGGGTACGACGAGCAGTACTTC. J is TRBJ2-7 and V is TRBV19, with a weak D call TRBD2 (6 bases). CDR1 and CDR2 from the germline V gene are LNHDA and SQIVND (reference sequence). The V and J ends lost 5 bases and 5 bases respectively, with 25 bases between them. CDR3 size: 17 residues.

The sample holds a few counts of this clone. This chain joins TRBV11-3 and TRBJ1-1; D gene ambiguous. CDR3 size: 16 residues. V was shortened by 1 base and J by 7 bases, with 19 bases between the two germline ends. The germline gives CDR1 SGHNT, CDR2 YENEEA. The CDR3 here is CASSLADGSYRNEAFF. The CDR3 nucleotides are TGTGCCAGCAGCTTAGCCGACGGTTCTTACAGAAATGAAGCTTTCTTT. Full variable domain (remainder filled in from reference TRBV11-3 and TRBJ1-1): EAGVVQSPRYKIIEKKQPVAFWCNPISGHNTLYWYLQNLGQGPELLIRYENEEAVDDSQLPKDRFSAERLKGVDSTLKIQPAELGDSAVYLCASSLADGSYRNEAFFGQGTRLTVV.

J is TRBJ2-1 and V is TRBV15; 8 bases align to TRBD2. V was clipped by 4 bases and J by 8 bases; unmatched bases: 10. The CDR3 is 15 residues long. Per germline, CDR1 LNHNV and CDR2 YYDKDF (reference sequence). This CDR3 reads CATSKAGGRVDEQFF. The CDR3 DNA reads TGTGCCACCAGCAAGGCGGGGGGCAGGGTGGATGAGCAGTTCTTC.

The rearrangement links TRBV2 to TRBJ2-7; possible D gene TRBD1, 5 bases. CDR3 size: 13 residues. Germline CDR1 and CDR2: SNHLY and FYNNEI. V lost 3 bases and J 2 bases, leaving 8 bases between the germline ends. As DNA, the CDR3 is TGTGCCAGCAGTGATTCAGGGACCTACGAGCAGTACTTC. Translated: CASSDSGTYEQYF. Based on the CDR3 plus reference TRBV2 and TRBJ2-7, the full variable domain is EPEVTQTPSHQVTQMGQEVILRCVPISNHLYFYWYRQILGQKVEFLVSFYNNEISEKSEIFDDQFSVERPDGSNFTLKIRSTKLEDSAMYFCASSDSGTYEQYFGPGTRLTVT.

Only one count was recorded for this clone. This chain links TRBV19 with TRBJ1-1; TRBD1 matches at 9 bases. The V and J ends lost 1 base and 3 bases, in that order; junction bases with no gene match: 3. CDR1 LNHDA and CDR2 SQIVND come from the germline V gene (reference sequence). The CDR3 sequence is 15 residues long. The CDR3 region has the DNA TGTGCCAGTAGTATAGGGACAGGGGAGGACACTGAAGCTTTCTTT. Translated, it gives CASSIGTGEDTEAFF.

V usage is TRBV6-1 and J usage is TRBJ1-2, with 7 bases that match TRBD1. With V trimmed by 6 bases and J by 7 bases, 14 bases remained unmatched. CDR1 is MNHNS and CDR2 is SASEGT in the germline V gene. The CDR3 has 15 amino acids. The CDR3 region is CASSPLGGGIGGYTF. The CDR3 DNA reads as TGTGCCAGCAGCCCGTTAGGGGGCGGGATCGGTGGCTACACCTTC.

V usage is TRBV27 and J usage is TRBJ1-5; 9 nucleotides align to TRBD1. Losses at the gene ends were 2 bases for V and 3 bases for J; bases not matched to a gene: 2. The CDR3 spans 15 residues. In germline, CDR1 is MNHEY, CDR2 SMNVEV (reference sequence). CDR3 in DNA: TGTGCCAGCAGTTTAGACAGGGGGGTCAATCAGCCCCAGCATTTT. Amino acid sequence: CASSLDRGVNQPQHF.

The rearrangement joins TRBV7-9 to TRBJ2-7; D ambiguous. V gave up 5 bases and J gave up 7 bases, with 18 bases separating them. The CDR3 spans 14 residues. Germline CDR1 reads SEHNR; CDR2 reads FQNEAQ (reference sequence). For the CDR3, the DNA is TGTGCCAGCAGCAGAGGCGACGCGGCGTGGGAGCAGTACTTC. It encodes CASSRGDAAWEQYF.

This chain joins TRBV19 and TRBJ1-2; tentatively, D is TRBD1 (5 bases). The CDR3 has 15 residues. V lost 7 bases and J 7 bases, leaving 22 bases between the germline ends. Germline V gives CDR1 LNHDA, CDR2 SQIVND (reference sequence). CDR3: CASILSGGPPLGYTF. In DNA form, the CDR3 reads TGTGCCAGTATCTTATCGGGGGGACCCCCCCTTGGCTACACCTTC.

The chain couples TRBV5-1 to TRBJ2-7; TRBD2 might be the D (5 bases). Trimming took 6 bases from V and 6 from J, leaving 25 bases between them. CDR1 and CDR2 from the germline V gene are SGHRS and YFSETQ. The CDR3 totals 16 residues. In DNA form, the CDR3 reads TGCGCCAGCACCCCTTCCCTGGCTAGCAGGCCCGTCGAGCAGTACTTC. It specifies CASTPSLASRPVEQYF.

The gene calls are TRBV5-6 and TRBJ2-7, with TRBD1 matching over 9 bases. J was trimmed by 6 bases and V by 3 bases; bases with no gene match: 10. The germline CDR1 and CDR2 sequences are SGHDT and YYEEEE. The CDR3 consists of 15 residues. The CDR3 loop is CASSYGQGRVGEQYF. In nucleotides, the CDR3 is TGTGCCAGCAGCTACGGACAGGGGCGCGTCGGCGAGCAGTACTTC. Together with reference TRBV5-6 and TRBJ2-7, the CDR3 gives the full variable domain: DAGVTQSPTHLIKTRGQQVTLRCSPKSGHDTVSWYQQALGQGPQFIFQYYEEEERQRGNFPDRFSGHQFPNYSSELNVNALLLGDSALYLCASSYGQGRVGEQYFGPGTRLTVT.

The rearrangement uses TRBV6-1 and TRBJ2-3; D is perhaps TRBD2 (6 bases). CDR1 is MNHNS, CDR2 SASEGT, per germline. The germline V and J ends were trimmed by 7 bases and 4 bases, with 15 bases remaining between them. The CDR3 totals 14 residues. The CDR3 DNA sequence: TGTGCCAGCAAAACGGGAGATCTGCCAGATACGCAGTATTTT. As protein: CASKTGDLPDTQYF.

The CDR3 DNA is TGTGCCATCATTATTCAAACGCGGGGACTAGAAGACAATGAGCAGTTCTTC. Protein product: CAIIIQTRGLEDNEQFF. This sequence joins TRBV10-3 and TRBJ2-1, with 8 bases lining up with TRBD2. The CDR3 contains 17 residues. After removal of 7 bases from V and 5 bases from J, the junction contained 16 bases not matched to a gene. CDR1 is ENHRY, CDR2 SYGVKD, per germline.

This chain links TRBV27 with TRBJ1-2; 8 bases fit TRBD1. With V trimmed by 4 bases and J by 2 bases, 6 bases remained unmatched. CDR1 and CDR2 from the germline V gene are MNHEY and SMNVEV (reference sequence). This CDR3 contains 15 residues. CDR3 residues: CASSSPGQANYGYTF. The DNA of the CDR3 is TGTGCCAGCAGTTCACCGGGACAGGCCAACTATGGCTACACCTTC.

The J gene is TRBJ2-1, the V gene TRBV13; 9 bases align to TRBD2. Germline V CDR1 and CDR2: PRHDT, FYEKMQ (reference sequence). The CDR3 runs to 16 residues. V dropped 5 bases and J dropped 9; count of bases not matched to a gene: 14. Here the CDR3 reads CASSPPIAGVGGEQFF. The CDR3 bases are TGTGCCAGCAGCCCGCCCATAGCGGGAGTGGGCGGTGAGCAGTTCTTC.

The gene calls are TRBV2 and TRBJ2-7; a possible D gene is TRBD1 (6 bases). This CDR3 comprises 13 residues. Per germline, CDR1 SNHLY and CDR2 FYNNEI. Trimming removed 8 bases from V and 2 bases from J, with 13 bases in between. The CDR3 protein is CASGDIPPYEQYF. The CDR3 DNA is TGTGCCAGCGGGGACATCCCACCCTACGAGCAGTACTTC.

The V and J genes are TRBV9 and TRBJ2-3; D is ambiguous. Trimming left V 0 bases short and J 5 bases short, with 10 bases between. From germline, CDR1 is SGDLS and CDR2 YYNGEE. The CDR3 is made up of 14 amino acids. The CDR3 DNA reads TGTGCCAGCAGCGTAGGAATTCCGAGAGATACGCAGTATTTT. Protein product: CASSVGIPRDTQYF.